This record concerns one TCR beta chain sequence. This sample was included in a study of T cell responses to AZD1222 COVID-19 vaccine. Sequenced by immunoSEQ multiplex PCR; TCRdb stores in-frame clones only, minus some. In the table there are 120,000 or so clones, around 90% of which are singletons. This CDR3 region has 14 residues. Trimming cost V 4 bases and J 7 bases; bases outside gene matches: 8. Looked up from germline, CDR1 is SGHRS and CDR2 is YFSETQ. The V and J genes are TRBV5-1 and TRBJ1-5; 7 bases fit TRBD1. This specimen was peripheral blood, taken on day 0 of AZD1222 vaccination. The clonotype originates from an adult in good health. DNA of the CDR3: TGCGCCAGCAGCCCTACAGGGGCGGGCCAGCCCCAGCATTTT. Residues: CASSPTGAGQPQHF.